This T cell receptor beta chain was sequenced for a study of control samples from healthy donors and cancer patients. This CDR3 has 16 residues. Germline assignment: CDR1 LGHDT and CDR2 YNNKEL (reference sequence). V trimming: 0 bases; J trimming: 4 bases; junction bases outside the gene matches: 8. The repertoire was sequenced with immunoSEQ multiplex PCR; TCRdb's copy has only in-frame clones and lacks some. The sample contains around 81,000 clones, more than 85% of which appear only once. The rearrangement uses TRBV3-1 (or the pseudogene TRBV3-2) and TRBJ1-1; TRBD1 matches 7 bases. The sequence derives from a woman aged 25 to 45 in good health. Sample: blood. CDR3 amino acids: CASSQEGGYRATEAFF. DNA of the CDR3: TGTGCCAGCAGCCAAGAAGGGGGCTACAGGGCCACTGAAGCTTTCTTT.